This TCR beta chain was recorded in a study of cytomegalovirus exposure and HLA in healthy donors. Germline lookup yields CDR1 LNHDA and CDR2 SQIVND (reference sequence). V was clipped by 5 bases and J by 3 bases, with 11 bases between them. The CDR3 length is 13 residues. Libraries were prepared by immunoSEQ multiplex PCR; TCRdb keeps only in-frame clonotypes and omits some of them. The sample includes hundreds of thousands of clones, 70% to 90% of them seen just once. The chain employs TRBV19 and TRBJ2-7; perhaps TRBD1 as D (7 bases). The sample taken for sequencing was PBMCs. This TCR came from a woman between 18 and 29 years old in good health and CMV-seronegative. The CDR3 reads CASSGGDSYEQYF. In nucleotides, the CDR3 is TGTGCCAGTAGTGGAGGGGACAGCTACGAGCAGTACTTC.